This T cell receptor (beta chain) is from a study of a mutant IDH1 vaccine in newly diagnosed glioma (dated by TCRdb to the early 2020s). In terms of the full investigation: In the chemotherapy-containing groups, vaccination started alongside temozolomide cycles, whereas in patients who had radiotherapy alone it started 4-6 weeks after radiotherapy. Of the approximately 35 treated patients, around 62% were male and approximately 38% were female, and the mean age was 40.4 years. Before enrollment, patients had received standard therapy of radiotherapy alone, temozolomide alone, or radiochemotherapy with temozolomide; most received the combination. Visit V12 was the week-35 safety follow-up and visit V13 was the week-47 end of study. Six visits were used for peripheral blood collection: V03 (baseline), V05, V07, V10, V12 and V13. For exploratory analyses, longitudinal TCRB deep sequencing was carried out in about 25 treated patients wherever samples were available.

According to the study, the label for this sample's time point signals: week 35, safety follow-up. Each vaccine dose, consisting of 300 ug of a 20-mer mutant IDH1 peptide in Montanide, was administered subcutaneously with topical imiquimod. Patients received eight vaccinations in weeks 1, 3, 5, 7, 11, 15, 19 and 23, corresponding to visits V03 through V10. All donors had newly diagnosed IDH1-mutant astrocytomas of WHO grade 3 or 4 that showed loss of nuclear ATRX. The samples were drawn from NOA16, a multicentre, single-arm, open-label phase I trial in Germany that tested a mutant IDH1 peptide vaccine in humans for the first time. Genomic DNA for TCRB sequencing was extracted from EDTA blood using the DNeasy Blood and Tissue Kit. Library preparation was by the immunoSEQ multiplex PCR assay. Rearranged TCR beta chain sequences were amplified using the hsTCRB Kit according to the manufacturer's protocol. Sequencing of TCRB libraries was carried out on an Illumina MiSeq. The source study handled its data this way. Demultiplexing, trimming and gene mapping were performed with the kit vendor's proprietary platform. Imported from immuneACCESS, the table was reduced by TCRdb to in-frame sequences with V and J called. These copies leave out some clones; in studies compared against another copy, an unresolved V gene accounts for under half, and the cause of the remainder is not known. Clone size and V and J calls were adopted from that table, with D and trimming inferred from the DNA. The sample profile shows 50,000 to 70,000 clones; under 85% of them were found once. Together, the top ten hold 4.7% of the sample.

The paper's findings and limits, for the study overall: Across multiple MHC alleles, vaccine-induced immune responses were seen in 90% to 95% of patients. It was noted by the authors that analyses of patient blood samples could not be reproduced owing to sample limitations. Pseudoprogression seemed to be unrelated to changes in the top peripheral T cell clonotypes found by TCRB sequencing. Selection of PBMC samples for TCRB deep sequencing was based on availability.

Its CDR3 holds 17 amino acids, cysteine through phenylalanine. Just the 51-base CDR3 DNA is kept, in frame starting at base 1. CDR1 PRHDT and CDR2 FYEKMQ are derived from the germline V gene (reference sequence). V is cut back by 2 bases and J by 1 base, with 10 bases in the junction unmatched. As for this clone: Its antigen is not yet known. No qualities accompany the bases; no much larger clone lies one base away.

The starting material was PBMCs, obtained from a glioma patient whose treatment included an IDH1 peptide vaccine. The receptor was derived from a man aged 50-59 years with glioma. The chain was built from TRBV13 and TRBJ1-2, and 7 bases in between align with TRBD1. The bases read TGTGCCAGCAGCTTATCAGAATCGGGACAGCTTAACTATGGCTACACCTTC. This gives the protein CASSLSESGQLNYGYTF.